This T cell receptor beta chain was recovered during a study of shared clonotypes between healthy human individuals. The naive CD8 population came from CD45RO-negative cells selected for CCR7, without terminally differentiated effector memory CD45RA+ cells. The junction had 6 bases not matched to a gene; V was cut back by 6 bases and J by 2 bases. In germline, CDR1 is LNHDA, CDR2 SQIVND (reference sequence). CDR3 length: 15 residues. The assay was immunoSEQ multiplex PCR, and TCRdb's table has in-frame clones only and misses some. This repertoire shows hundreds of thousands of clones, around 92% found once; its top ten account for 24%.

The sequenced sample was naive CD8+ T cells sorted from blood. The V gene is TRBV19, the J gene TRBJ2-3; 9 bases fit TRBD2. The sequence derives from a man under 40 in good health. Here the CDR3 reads CASRPLAGTTDTQYF. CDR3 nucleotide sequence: TGTGCCAGTAGGCCACTAGCGGGTACCACAGATACGCAGTATTTT.